These 27 T cell receptor beta chains share one sample of origin, sequenced in a study of blood T cell repertoires in COVID-19 (dated by TCRdb to about 2020). Library preparation was by the immunoSEQ multiplex PCR assay. The table was pulled from immuneACCESS by TCRdb, which kept in-frame rearrangements only. Such tables lose some clones; where checked, under half of the loss comes from unresolved V genes, and the rest has no known cause. Counted in this sample were 150,000 to 200,000 clones; roughly 88% of them appeared once. Of the sample, 3.3% is held by the ten largest clones. The sequencing sample was made of peripheral blood. The origin of the receptors is a man in his fifties or sixties with acute or convalescent COVID-19.

The V and J genes are TRBV7-2 and TRBJ2-2; TRBD2 matches 12 bases. This CDR3 has 17 amino acids. Germline lookup yields CDR1 SGHTA and CDR2 FQGNSA. J was trimmed by 6 bases and V by 1 base; bases with no gene match: 6. The CDR3 sequence: CASSLVLAGGPAGELFF. CDR3 in DNA: TGTGCCAGCAGCTTAGTTCTAGCGGGAGGGCCGGCCGGGGAGCTGTTTTTT.

The rearrangement uses TRBV5-1 and TRBJ2-7, with 13 positions matching TRBD2. CDR1 is SGHRS, CDR2 YFSETQ, per germline. The J segment lost 7 bases and the V segment lost 4 bases, leaving 11 bases of the junction unmatched. This CDR3 is built from 16 residues. This CDR3 reads CASSPIPLAGGGEQYF. The CDR3 DNA sequence: TGCGCCAGCAGCCCGATCCCACTAGCGGGAGGGGGAGAGCAGTACTTC. The complete variable domain, with remaining parts taken from reference TRBV5-1 and TRBJ2-7, reads KAGVTQTPRYLIKTRGQQVTLSCSPISGHRSVSWYQQTPGQGLQFLFEYFSETQRNKGNFPGRFSGRQFSNSRSEMNVSTLELGDSALYLCASSPIPLAGGGEQYFGPGTRLTVT.

The chain is built from TRBV19 and TRBJ2-2; TRBD2 aligns across 9 bases. V shed 2 bases and J 2 bases; nucleotides not matched to a gene: 6. Germline assignment: CDR1 LNHDA and CDR2 SQIVND (reference sequence). The CDR3 extends over 17 amino acids. The CDR3 spells CASSISGLAINTGELFF. The CDR3 DNA sequence: TGTGCCAGTAGTATATCAGGACTAGCGATTAACACCGGGGAGCTGTTTTTT.

This rearrangement joins TRBV28 to TRBJ1-2; 7 nucleotides line up with TRBD1. The CDR3 spans 15 residues. Germline CDR1 is MDHEN and CDR2 is SYDVKM. With 4 bases clipped from V and 8 bases from J, the junction kept 13 bases outside the gene matches. The CDR3 nucleotides read TGTGCCAGCAGTTCCCGGGACAGACCGACTCGGGGCTACACCTTC. Its protein is CASSSRDRPTRGYTF.

The rearrangement uses TRBV27 and TRBJ2-7; 8 bases line up with TRBD2. Trimming cost V 5 bases and J 5 bases; bases outside gene matches: 11. The CDR3 has 15 amino acids. CDR1 MNHEY and CDR2 SMNVEV come from the germline V gene (reference sequence). In DNA, the CDR3 is TGTGCCAGCAGTCCCCCGGGACTAGTATTCCACGAGCAGTACTTC. This codes for CASSPPGLVFHEQYF.

The J gene is TRBJ2-2, the V gene TRBV6-5; 10 positions agree with TRBD1. The CDR3 extends over 14 amino acids. Per the germline V gene, CDR1 is MNHEY and CDR2 is SVGAGI. V lost 6 bases, J lost 9 bases, and 7 bases stayed unmatched. The CDR3 nucleotides are TGTGCCAGCAGACCGGACAGGGGGAATTGGGAGCTGTTTTTT. This encodes CASRPDRGNWELFF.

This clone occurred a few times. J is TRBJ2-5 and V is TRBV6-2 or TRBV6-3; D not certain. The CDR3 sequence is 13 residues long. Germline values: CDR1 MNHEY, CDR2 SVGEGT. Trimming took off 4 bases at V and 5 bases at J, with 11 bases between the two ends. This CDR3 reads CASSFSSLETQYF. CDR3 bases: TGTGCCAGCAGTTTTTCCAGTTTGGAGACCCAGTACTTC.

The J gene is TRBJ2-5, the V gene TRBV28; no definite D call. This CDR3 contains 14 residues. The V and J ends lost 2 bases and 7 bases respectively, with 14 bases between them. The germline V gene encodes CDR1 MDHEN and CDR2 SYDVKM. CDR3 coding DNA: TGTGCCAGCAGTTTAGGCCCCTCGGGTCGGACCCAGTACTTC. The encoded protein is CASSLGPSGRTQYF.

This clone has more than one count but fewer than ten. The V and J genes are TRBV29-1 and TRBJ2-1, with TRBD2 matching 9 bases. The CDR3 is 14 residues long. J was trimmed by 7 bases and V by 6 bases; bases with no gene match: 10. CDR1 SQVTM and CDR2 ANQGSEA come from the germline V gene. The CDR3 region is CSVRWGAGGNEQFF. CDR3 bases: TGCAGCGTCCGGTGGGGAGCGGGAGGAAATGAGCAGTTCTTC.

This chain joins TRBV27 and TRBJ2-3, with TRBD2 matching 8 bases. The CDR3 contains 13 residues. The V gene end was trimmed by 6 bases and the J gene end by 6 bases; junction bases not matched to a gene: 5. Germline V gene data show CDR1 as MNHEY and CDR2 as SMNVEV (reference sequence). The CDR3 DNA follows: TGTGCCAGCAGAATAGCGGGATCCGATACGCAGTATTTT. Encoded protein: CASRIAGSDTQYF.

This chain links TRBV28 with TRBJ1-2; D might be TRBD1 (6 bases). The V and J ends lost 6 bases and 8 bases respectively, with 16 bases between them. The CDR3 has 13 amino acids. From germline, CDR1 is MDHEN and CDR2 SYDVKM. The CDR3 sequence: CASRHTGSGGYTF. CDR3 DNA sequence: TGTGCCAGCAGACATACAGGGAGTGGGGGCTACACCTTC.

This chain links TRBV21-1 with TRBJ2-7; TRBD1 is taken as the D call from the table, unchecked against the DNA. TRBV21-1 is a known pseudogene. The CDR3 has 15 amino acids. The CDR3 DNA reads as TGTGCCAGCAGCAATCTTGGACAGAGAGCCTACGAGCAGTACTTC. As protein: CASSNLGQRAYEQYF.

A remark on this clone: One end of the junction varies from germline; a read error may be responsible. The rearrangement links TRBV9 to TRBJ2-5, with 9 bases identical to TRBD1. This CDR3 contains 13 residues. Germline CDR1 and CDR2: SGDLS and YYNGEE. The CDR3 protein is CASSVLTGQGLNF. CDR3 coding DNA: TGTGCCAGCAGCGTACTAACGGGACAGGGCTTGAACTTC. Complete variable domain (other parts from reference TRBV9 and TRBJ2-5): DSGVTQTPKHLITATGQRVTLRCSPRSGDLSVYWYQQSLDQGLQFLIQYYNGEERAKGNILERFSAQQFPDLHSELNLSSLELGDSALYFCASSVLTGQGLNFGPGTRLLVL.

This chain connects TRBV5-6 to TRBJ2-7; D is perhaps TRBD1 (5 bases). V lost 4 bases to trimming and J lost 0 bases, with 14 bases between them. Per the germline V gene, CDR1 is SGHDT and CDR2 is YYEEEE. The CDR3 runs 15 residues. CDR3 sequence: CASSPQGPSSYEQYF. The CDR3 nucleotides are TGTGCCAGCAGCCCCCAGGGCCCGAGCTCCTACGAGCAGTACTTC.

The chain is built from TRBV18 and TRBJ1-4, with a tentative D call TRBD1 (6 bases). V lost 2 bases and J lost 8, with 12 bases in between. The CDR3 is made up of 14 amino acids. Germline V lookup: CDR1 KGHSH, CDR2 LQKENI. CDR3 DNA: TGTGCCAGCTCACCAAGTGCCAGGGGAGAAAAACTGTTTTTT. It is translated as CASSPSARGEKLFF. The full variable domain, its missing parts supplied by reference TRBV18 and TRBJ1-4, is NAGVMQNPRHLVRRRGQEARLRCSPMKGHSHVYWYRQLPEEGLKFMVYLQKENIIDESGMPKERFSAEFPKEGPSILRIQQVVRGDSAAYFCASSPSARGEKLFFGSGTQLSVL.

This clone appeared a few times. V is TRBV7-8 and J is TRBJ2-1; 12 nucleotides match TRBD2. Germline-derived CDR1 and CDR2 are SGHVS and FQNEAQ. The CDR3 sequence is 15 residues long. Trimming at V came to 4 bases and at J to 7 bases, leaving 5 bases not matched to a gene. CDR3 loop: CASSSSSGRVNEQFF. The CDR3 coding sequence is TGTGCCAGCAGCTCCTCTAGCGGGAGGGTTAATGAGCAGTTCTTC.

The J gene is TRBJ1-2, the V gene TRBV9; a possible D gene is TRBD1 (6 bases). Germline CDR1 is SGDLS and CDR2 is YYNGEE. V lost 4 bases to trimming and J lost 5 bases, with 15 bases between them. The CDR3 has 14 amino acids. The CDR3 here is CASSPTGGLYGYTF. CDR3 bases: TGTGCCAGCAGCCCAACGGGGGGGCTTTATGGCTACACCTTC. Full variable domain (rest looked up from reference TRBV9 and TRBJ1-2): DSGVTQTPKHLITATGQRVTLRCSPRSGDLSVYWYQQSLDQGLQFLIQYYNGEERAKGNILERFSAQQFPDLHSELNLSSLELGDSALYFCASSPTGGLYGYTFGSGTRLTVV.

The V call is TRBV3-1 (or the pseudogene TRBV3-2), the J call TRBJ2-1; D is undetermined. CDR3 length: 16 residues. V was pared by 7 bases and J by 0 bases, with 16 bases between. The V gene's germline CDR1 is LGHDT and CDR2 YNNKEL (reference sequence). The CDR3 DNA is TGTGCCAGCACCCCGTCCGCGGCAAGCTCCTACAATGAGCAGTTCTTC. It translates to CASTPSAASSYNEQFF.

This chain links TRBV7-3 with TRBJ1-1; 10 bases are a match to TRBD1. Trimming cost V 5 bases and J 8 bases; bases outside gene matches: 14. The V gene's germline CDR1 is SGHTA and CDR2 FQGTGA. The CDR3 runs 16 residues. CDR3 sequence reads: CASSPSRGQGIGEAFF. CDR3 nucleotides: TGTGCCAGCAGCCCGTCTCGGGGACAGGGGATCGGAGAAGCTTTCTTT.

The V call is TRBV9, the J call TRBJ2-3, with D perhaps TRBD2 (6 bases). The V gene lost 0 bases and the J gene lost 6 bases, with 14 bases spanning the gap. This CDR3 is built from 15 residues. Per germline, CDR1 SGDLS and CDR2 YYNGEE. The CDR3 DNA reads TGTGCCAGCAGCGTAGAATCGGGAGCCTTGGATACGCAGTATTTT. Its protein is CASSVESGALDTQYF.

This chain connects TRBV18 to TRBJ1-1; D remains unclear. Germline V lookup: CDR1 KGHSH, CDR2 LQKENI. The CDR3 is made up of 13 amino acids. The V end was cut by 4 bases, the J end by 1 base, with 7 bases between. In DNA form, the CDR3 reads TGTGCCAGCTCACAAGGAGAGAACACTGAAGCTTTCTTT. Translating gives CASSQGENTEAFF.

The chain combines TRBV12-3 or TRBV12-4 with TRBJ1-1, with D uncertain. Trimming removed 4 bases at V and 3 bases at J, with 9 bases between. The length of the CDR3 is 13 residues. The CDR3 sequence is CASSSTLDTEAFF. CDR3 DNA: TGTGCCAGCAGTTCAACTTTGGACACTGAAGCTTTCTTT.

The chain is built from TRBV29-1 and TRBJ1-2; possibly TRBD1 for D (5 bases). V was trimmed by 7 bases and J by 8 bases, leaving 17 bases between them. The germline V gene has CDR1 SQVTM and CDR2 ANQGSEA. The CDR3 is 12 residues long. The CDR3 DNA is TGCAGCGGTGTCCAGGGAGGAGACGGCTACACCTTC. Its protein product is CSGVQGGDGYTF. Based on the CDR3 plus reference TRBV29-1 and TRBJ1-2, the full variable domain is SAVISQKPSRDICQRGTSLTIQCQVDSQVTMMFWYRQQPGQSLTLIATANQGSEATYESGFVIDKFPISRPNLTFSTLTVSNMSPEDSSIYLCSGVQGGDGYTFGSGTRLTVV.

This clone was counted once. The rearrangement links TRBV19 to TRBJ2-1, with a possible D match to TRBD1 (5 bases). This CDR3 region has 13 residues. Germline V gene lookup returns CDR1 LNHDA and CDR2 SQIVND (reference sequence). V was cut by 1 base and J by 9 bases, with 10 bases left in between. This CDR3 is CASSIAGAGEQFF. CDR3 sequence (DNA): TGTGCCAGTAGTATAGCTGGGGCAGGTGAGCAGTTCTTC.

The chain links TRBV11-2 to TRBJ2-7, with 9 bases aligning to TRBD2. This CDR3 is built from 15 residues. The germline gives CDR1 SGHAT, CDR2 FQNNGV. V lost 1 base to trimming and J lost 6 bases; unmatched junction nucleotides: 7. The CDR3 bases are TGTGCCAGCAGCTTAGTAGCGGGAGTTAGAGGCGAGCAGTACTTC. The encoded protein is CASSLVAGVRGEQYF.

The chain carries TRBV10-3 and TRBJ2-7, with 10 bases matching TRBD2. CDR1 is ENHRY and CDR2 is SYGVKD in the germline V gene. This CDR3 region has 15 residues. V lost 5 bases and J lost 2; bases outside the gene matches: 6. The CDR3 sequence is CAISTTSGATYEQYF. The CDR3 DNA sequence: TGTGCCATCAGTACCACTAGCGGGGCTACCTACGAGCAGTACTTC.

The genes are TRBV28 and TRBJ2-3; TRBD2 aligns across 12 bases. Trimming took 2 bases from V and 1 from J; bases not matched to a gene: 7. CDR3 length equals 18 residues. Germline loops: CDR1 MDHEN, CDR2 SYDVKM. The CDR3 here is CASSLLGLAGTRTDTQYF. CDR3 DNA: TGTGCCAGCAGTTTACTAGGACTAGCGGGAACTCGCACAGATACGCAGTATTTT. Full variable domain (missing parts from reference TRBV28 and TRBJ2-3): DVKVTQSSRYLVKRTGEKVFLECVQDMDHENMFWYRQDPGLGLRLIYFSYDVKMKEKGDIPEGYSVSREKKERFSLILESASTNQTSMYLCASSLLGLAGTRTDTQYFGPGTRLTVL.